This T cell receptor beta chain is from a study of cytomegalovirus exposure and HLA in healthy donors. With 60 Vbeta and 13 Jbeta primers, the PCR was carried out. Clones were sequenced by immunoSEQ multiplex PCR, and TCRdb holds only the in-frame ones, with some missing. In total, the table holds under 120,000 clones. The sequenced material came from PBMCs. This sequence was found in a man aged 45-65 years in good health and CMV-seronegative.

CDR3 coding DNA: TGTGCCAGCAGTTACCCATCCGACAGGGCAGCCCAGCATTTT. Translating gives CASSYPSDRAAQHF. The chain has TRBV6-7 and TRBJ1-5, with 7 bases that match TRBD1. TRBV6-7 is recorded as an ORF, its role being uncertain. This CDR3 region has 14 residues. With V trimmed by 2 bases and J by 11 bases, 9 bases remained unmatched.